This T cell receptor (beta chain) was profiled in a study of T cell responses to AZD1222 COVID-19 vaccine. Background on the study: Second doses that came at about 4 or about 12 weeks were put together. Overall study findings and caveats: The study reported that nearly half of spike-specific TCRs target unmutated variant regions. Regions 160-218 and 743-854 held dominance among vaccine-associated CD4 TCRs, which spanned spike. Every sample of the repertoires postdated the peak T cell response.

The CDR3 has 14 amino acids. CDR1 and CDR2 from the germline V gene are SGHRS and YFSETQ. V lost 2 bases to trimming and J lost 12 bases, with 18 bases between them. With respect to this clone: The antigen remains undetermined.

Data came from immunoSEQ multiplex PCR; TCRdb stores just in-frame clones and leaves some out. Of roughly 120,000 clones in the sample, about nine tenths were seen once. This sequence joins TRBV5-1 and TRBJ2-4; the D gene is possibly TRBD1 (6 bases). The sequence was collected from an adult in good health. Sequencing was performed on peripheral blood, taken on day 0 of AZD1222 vaccination. This CDR3 is CASSFSPQGKGQYF. The CDR3 DNA reads TGCGCCAGCAGCTTCAGCCCACAGGGAAAGGGTCAGTACTTC.